The present entry profiles one T cell receptor beta chain with its context. The antigen this receptor binds is unknown. No per-base quality is available; no much larger clone lies one base away. Library preparation was by the immunoSEQ multiplex PCR assay. The deep sequencing platform assayed roughly 10^5 TCR templates per sample. Genomic DNA extracted from sorted T cells was used for TCRbeta CDR3 sequencing. The published analysis was carried out like this. The R programming language was used for clonal analysis of TCRbeta CDR3 data. Alloreactive CD4+ and CD8+ clones were defined by comparing unstimulated samples with post-reaction CFSE-low samples. Alloreactive CD4+ clones were assigned to regulatory or non-regulatory origin by matching sequences to sorted unstimulated Treg and non-Treg repertoires. Sourced from immuneACCESS, this table was stored by TCRdb with only in-frame sequences that have V and J called. A share of the clones is absent; for the studies checked, an unresolved V gene accounts for under half, and the remainder has no known explanation. Clonal size and the V and J genes are those of that table, whereas D and trimming came from the DNA. The sample profile shows more than 85,000 clones; about 91% of them were found once. Approximately 0.66% of the sample lies in the top ten.

Sorted unstimulated T cells and proliferating T cells recovered from mixed lymphocyte reactions underwent TCRbeta CDR3 sequencing. Fresh whole blood from approximately ten HLA-typed healthy donors was used to isolate PBMCs. To map where alloreactive clones came from, CD4+ regulatory T cells in the unstimulated state were FACS-sorted. This entry is derived from a study of siplizumab effects on memory and regulatory T cells (dated by TCRdb to between 2018 and 2020). About the investigation overall: The study looked at the effect of siplizumab, an anti-CD2 antibody, on alloreactive T-cell subsets in allogeneic mixed lymphocyte reactions made from human PBMCs. Study-level results and caveats: Of the alloreactive CD4+ clones that could be mapped, the Treg-derived share averaged around 64% with siplizumab compared with 25% to 30% in control reactions. Whether proliferating Tregs from siplizumab cultures were suppressive was not functionally confirmed. Compared with memory T cells, unstimulated naive T cells appeared more diverse, and naive cells seemed to make a substantial contribution to the alloresponse. About 75-96% of proliferating CD4+ or CD8+ clones could not be given a naive or memory phenotype. The cumulative frequency of alloreactive sequences traceable to unstimulated CD4+ memory T cells was significantly reduced by siplizumab. Because sequences at frequencies below about 10^-5 were poorly captured, only a minor fraction of alloreactive clones could be mapped back to unstimulated subsets.

The CDR3 runs 19 amino acids, cysteine and phenylalanine included. Only CDR3 DNA remains: 57 bases, in frame from the first base. V is pared back by 3 bases and J by 1 base, with 23 bases lying between the germline termini. Via the germline V gene (reference sequence), CDR1 is SGHKS and CDR2 YYEKEE. The sequence derives from a human donor in good health. The specimen sequenced was Tregs sorted from blood. The chain is assembled from TRBV5-5 and TRBJ2-1; 5 matching bases give a weak D call of TRBD2. The CDR3 region reads CASSSRGIGGQTSYNEQFF. The DNA is as follows: TGTGCCAGCAGCTCCCGAGGTATCGGCGGGCAGACGTCCTACAATGAGCAGTTCTTC.